This T cell receptor (beta chain) was recovered during a study of CD8+ T cells in alopecia areata. The CDR3 is 16 residues long. In germline, CDR1 is NNHNN, CDR2 SYGAGS (reference sequence). Reverse transcription of extracted RNA yielded cDNA, which provided the sequencing template. Data came from immunoSEQ multiplex PCR; TCRdb stores just in-frame clones and leaves some out. The record shows about 300,000 clones for this sample, with no singletons present. The sorting of pooled cutaneous lymph node cells relied on CD4, CD8alpha, NKG2D, NKG2ACE and other markers. A few counts support this clone. Gene names are mouse gene names. The read stops 4 residues short of the end of the CDR3; the missing end is completed from the germline J gene.

V is TRBV13-2 and J is TRBJ2-4; 10 nucleotides line up with TRBD2. Source material: CD4+ T cells sorted from a lymph node. The sequence came from a C3H/HeJ mouse with alopecia areata. The MHC haplotype recorded for the strain is H2-k. The sequenced part of the CDR3 DNA is TGTGCCAGCGGTGACCGACTGGGGGGTCATGAAAAC. It translates to CASGDRLGGHEN. The whole CDR3 protein is CASGDRLGGHENTLYF.